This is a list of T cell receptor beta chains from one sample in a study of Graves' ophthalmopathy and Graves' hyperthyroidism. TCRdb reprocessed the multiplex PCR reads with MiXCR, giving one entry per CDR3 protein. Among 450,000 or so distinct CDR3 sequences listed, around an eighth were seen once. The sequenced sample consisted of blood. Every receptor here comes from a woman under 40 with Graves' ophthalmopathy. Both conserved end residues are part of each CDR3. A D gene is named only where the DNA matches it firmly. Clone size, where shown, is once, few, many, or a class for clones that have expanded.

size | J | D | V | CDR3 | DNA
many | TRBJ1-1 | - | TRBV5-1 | CASSSFSRLNFEAFF | TGCGCCAGCAGCTCGTTTAGTAGACTGAACTTTGAAGCTTTCTTT
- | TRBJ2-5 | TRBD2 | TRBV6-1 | CASSGPHGGEETQYF | TGTGCCAGCAGTGGTCCTCACGGGGGGGAAGAGACCCAGTACTTC
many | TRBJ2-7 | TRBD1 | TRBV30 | CAWSPGQGTYEQYF | TGTGCCTGGAGTCCGGGACAGGGGACCTACGAGCAGTACTTC
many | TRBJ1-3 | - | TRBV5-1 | CASGLGHSGNTIYF | TGCGCCAGCGGCCTAGGGCACTCTGGAAACACCATATATTTT
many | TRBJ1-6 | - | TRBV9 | CASSASYYHRDSPLHF | TGTGCCAGCAGCGCGTCCTACTACCACCGGGATTCACCCCTCCACTTT
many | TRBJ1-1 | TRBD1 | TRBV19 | CASRPSGGNTEAFF | TGTGCCAGTAGGCCGTCAGGGGGGAACACTGAAGCTTTCTTT
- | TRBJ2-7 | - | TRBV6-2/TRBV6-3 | CASNADFSYEQYF | TGTGCCAGCAACGCTGACTTCTCCTACGAGCAGTACTTC
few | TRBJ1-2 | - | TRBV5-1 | CASSLVFGQNYGYTF | TGCGCCAGCAGCTTGGTTTTCGGGCAGAACTATGGCTACACCTTC
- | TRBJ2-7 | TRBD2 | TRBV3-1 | CASGEGLADLFREQYF | TGTGCCAGCGGCGAGGGACTAGCGGACCTTTTTAGGGAGCAGTACTTC
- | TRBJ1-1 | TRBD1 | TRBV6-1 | CASTIRTGGYNTEAFF | TGTGCCAGCACTATAAGGACAGGGGGTTATAACACTGAAGCTTTCTTT
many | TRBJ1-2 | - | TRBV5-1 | CASSMSGGDDYGYTF | TGCGCCAGCAGCATGTCGGGGGGCGATGACTATGGCTACACCTTC
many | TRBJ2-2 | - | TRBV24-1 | CATSDTGFAGELFF | TGTGCCACCAGTGATACAGGGTTCGCCGGGGAGCTGTTTTTT
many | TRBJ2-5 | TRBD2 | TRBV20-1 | CSARGGLAGGPSETQYF | TGCAGTGCTAGAGGGGGACTAGCGGGAGGGCCCTCGGAGACCCAGTACTTC
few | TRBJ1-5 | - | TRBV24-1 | CATSPSGEPQHF | TGTGCCACCAGTCCCTCAGGGGAGCCCCAGCATTTT
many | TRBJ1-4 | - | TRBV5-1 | CASCPGGEKLFF | TGCGCCAGCTGCCCGGGGGGGGAAAAACTGTTTTTT
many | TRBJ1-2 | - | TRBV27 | CASSRSGATYGYTF | TGTGCCAGCAGTCGTTCGGGGGCAACCTATGGCTACACCTTC
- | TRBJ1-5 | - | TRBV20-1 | CSARETGSHSNQPQHF | TGCAGTGCTAGAGAGACAGGCTCCCATAGCAATCAGCCCCAGCATTTT
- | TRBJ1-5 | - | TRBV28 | CASSLDSGGSQPQHF | TGTGCCAGCAGTTTAGATTCGGGGGGTTCTCAGCCCCAGCATTTT
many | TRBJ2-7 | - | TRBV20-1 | CSAAPGNYEQYF | TGCAGTGCTGCCCCCGGGAACTACGAGCAGTACTTC
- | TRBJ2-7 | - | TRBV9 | CASSVGGTNSYEQYF | TGTGCCAGCAGCGTAGGCGGGACAAACTCCTACGAGCAGTACTTC
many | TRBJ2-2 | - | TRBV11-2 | CASSLDAALNTGELFF | TGTGCCAGCAGCTTAGATGCGGCGCTGAACACCGGGGAGCTGTTTTTT
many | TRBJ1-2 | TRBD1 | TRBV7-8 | CASSQDRSGYTF | TGTGCCAGCAGCCAGGACAGGTCTGGCTACACCTTC
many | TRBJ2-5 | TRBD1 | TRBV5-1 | CASGRDRAAETQYF | TGCGCCAGCGGACGGGACAGGGCCGCAGAGACCCAGTACTTC
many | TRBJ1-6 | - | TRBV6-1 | CASSDRQGDSPLHF | TGTGCCAGCAGTGATCGTCAGGGAGACTCACCCCTCCACTTT
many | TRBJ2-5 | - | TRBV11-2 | CASSWTKQETQYF | TGTGCCAGCAGCTGGACTAAACAAGAGACCCAGTACTTC
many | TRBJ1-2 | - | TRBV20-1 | CSARDRQVVYGYTF | TGCAGTGCTAGAGATCGGCAGGTCGTGTATGGCTACACCTTC
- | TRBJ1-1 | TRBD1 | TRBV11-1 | CASSLRGGTGENTEAFF | TGTGCCAGCAGCTTACGGGGAGGGACAGGGGAGAACACTGAAGCTTTCTTT
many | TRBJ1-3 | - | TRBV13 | CASSPREGYRNTIYF | TGTGCCAGCAGCCCCCGTGAAGGGTATAGAAACACCATATATTTT
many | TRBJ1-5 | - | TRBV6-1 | CASSGGAYIDQPQHF | TGTGCCAGCAGTGGAGGCGCCTACATAGATCAGCCCCAGCATTTT
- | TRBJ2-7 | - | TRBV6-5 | CASSYSDRPGEQYF | TGTGCCAGCAGTTACTCCGACAGACCGGGCGAGCAGTACTTC
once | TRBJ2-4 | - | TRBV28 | CASTHPWGSLSNIQYF | TGTGCCAGCACTCATCCCTGGGGCTCTCTCTCCAACATTCAGTACTTC